The clone carrying this TCR beta chain has only a few counts. Per the study methods: Estimation of nucleated cell counts was performed using reference gene primer amplification. TCRdb keeps only in-frame clones here, not all; method: immunoSEQ multiplex PCR. The V and J calls and clone size are taken from that table; D and trimming were inferred from the DNA. Among under 500,000 clones listed, 85% to 90% were seen once. This specimen belongs to a study of blood T cell repertoires in COVID-19. About the study: Some COVID-19 samples were acute and others convalescent; all came from the United States, Italy and Spain. The analysed material was cDNA or gDNA that came from T cells, B-cell-depleted T cells, or PBMCs.

This CDR3 region has 14 residues. With 10 bases removed from V and 5 bases from J, the gap between germline ends came to 20 bases. The germline CDR1 and CDR2 sequences are MNHEY and SVGAGI. This receptor was obtained from a woman aged 30 to 39 with acute or convalescent COVID-19. This rearrangement joins TRBV6-5 to TRBJ2-5; weak D call: TRBD1 (5 bases). Sequencing was carried out using peripheral blood. CDR3 region: CATYSDTDLETQYF. Written as DNA, the CDR3 is TGTGCCACCTATTCGGACACTGATCTCGAGACCCAGTACTTC.